In its sample, the clone carrying this TCR beta chain was seen once. The antigen is undetermined. The data stem from a study of T cell responses to AZD1222 COVID-19 vaccine. The study, taken as a whole, reports: Clonal diversity was possibly underestimated, and white British individuals and females predominated among donors. Just a handful of AZD1222 recipients were seropositive at baseline. The study sampled repertoires only after the peak T cell response.

Sequenced by immunoSEQ multiplex PCR; TCRdb stores in-frame clones only, minus some. The sample has some 83,000 clones, approximately 85% seen once; the top ten hold 8.7%. This receptor was identified in an adult in good health. This specimen consisted of peripheral blood, obtained on day 0 of AZD1222 vaccination.

CDR3: CAASQTGIGQPQHF. As DNA, the CDR3 is TGTGCCGCCTCGCAGACAGGGATCGGACAGCCCCAGCATTTT. This sequence joins TRBV19 and TRBJ1-5, with 7 nucleotides matching TRBD1. The length of the CDR3 is 14 residues. Losses at the gene ends were 11 bases for V and 7 bases for J; bases not matched to a gene: 14. Germline V CDR1 and CDR2: LNHDA, SQIVND (reference sequence).